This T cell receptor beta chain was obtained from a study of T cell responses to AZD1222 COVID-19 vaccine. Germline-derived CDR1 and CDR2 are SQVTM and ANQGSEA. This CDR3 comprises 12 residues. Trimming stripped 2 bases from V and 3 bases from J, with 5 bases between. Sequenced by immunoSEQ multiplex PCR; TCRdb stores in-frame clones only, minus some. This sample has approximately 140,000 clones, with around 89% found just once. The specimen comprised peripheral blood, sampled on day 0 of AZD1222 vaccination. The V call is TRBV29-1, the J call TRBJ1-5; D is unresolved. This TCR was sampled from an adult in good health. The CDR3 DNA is TGCAGCGTTGAACGCTACAATCAGCCCCAGCATTTT. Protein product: CSVERYNQPQHF.